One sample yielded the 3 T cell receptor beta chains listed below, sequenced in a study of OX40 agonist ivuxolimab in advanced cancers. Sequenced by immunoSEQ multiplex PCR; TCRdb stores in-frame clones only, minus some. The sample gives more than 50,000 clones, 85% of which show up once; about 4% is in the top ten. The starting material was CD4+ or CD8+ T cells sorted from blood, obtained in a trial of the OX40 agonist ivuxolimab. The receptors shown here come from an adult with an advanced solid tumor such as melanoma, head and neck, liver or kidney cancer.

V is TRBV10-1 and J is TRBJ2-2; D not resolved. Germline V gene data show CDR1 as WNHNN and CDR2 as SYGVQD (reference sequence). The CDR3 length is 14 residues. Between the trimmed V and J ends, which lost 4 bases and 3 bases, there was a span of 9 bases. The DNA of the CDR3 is TGCGCCAGCAGTGTCCGAACGGACACCGGGGAGCTGTTTTTT. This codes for CASSVRTDTGELFF.

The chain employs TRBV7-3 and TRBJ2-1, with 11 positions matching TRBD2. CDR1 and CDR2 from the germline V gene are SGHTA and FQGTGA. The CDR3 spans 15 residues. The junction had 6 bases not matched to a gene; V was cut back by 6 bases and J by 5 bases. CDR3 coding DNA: TGTGCCAGCAGGACTAGCGGGGAGACAAACAATGAGCAGTTCTTC. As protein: CASRTSGETNNEQFF.

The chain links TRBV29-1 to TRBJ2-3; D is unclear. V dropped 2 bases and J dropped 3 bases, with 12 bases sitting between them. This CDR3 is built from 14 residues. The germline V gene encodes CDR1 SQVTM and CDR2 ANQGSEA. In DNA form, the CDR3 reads TGCAGCGTTGAAACCCTCGTTGGAACAGATACGCAGTATTTT. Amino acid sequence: CSVETLVGTDTQYF.